The 14 T cell receptor beta chains reported below all come from one sample, sequenced in a study of T cells in Graves' hyperthyroidism and ophthalmopathy. Template material for amplifying TCR beta CDR3 regions consisted of RNA transcripts. HTBI primers drove first-round RT-PCR of the TCR CDR3. MiXCR, applied by TCRdb to the multiplex PCR reads, yields one record per CDR3 protein. The table has about 400,000 distinct CDR3 sequences, around a quarter seen once; the top ten hold more than 60%. Sequenced: blood. The receptor source for this set is a man aged 50-60 years with Graves' hyperthyroidism.

The gene calls are TRBV5-1 and TRBJ2-5, with D hard to call. The CDR3 runs 16 residues. CDR1 and CDR2 from the germline V gene are SGHRS and YFSETQ. Trimming pared 4 bases from V and 5 bases from J, leaving 21 bases between. In nucleotides, the CDR3 is TGCGCCAGCAGCCCACCCGACATCTCCCTGAGGGAGACCCAGTACTTC. Translating gives CASSPPDISLRETQYF.

This clonotype appeared many times. The chain combines TRBV27 with TRBJ2-5; 7 bases line up with TRBD1. This CDR3 contains 15 residues. V shed 2 bases, J shed 4 bases, and the junction held 7 bases outside the gene matches. Looked up from germline, CDR1 is MNHEY and CDR2 is SMNVEV (reference sequence). CDR3 sequence (DNA): TGTGCCAGCAGTTTAGTGAAGGGGGCCAGAGAGACCCAGTACTTC. Protein: CASSLVKGARETQYF.

This clonotype was counted between two and nine times. The V and J genes are TRBV11-3 and TRBJ2-7; D might be TRBD1 or TRBD2, each matching 6 bases. Trimming cost V 6 bases and J 0 bases, with 15 bases left between them. Germline V gives CDR1 SGHNT, CDR2 YENEEA. The CDR3 spans 15 residues. The CDR3 DNA reads as TGTGCCAGCAGAAGGGGCCGGGGGCCCTCCTACGAGCAGTACTTC. It specifies CASRRGRGPSYEQYF.

This clonotype was counted at least ten times. This rearrangement joins TRBV12-3 or TRBV12-4 to TRBJ2-3, with 9 bases fitting TRBD2. The ends lost 5 bases at V and 8 bases at J; junction bases unmatched: 11. The CDR3 covers 15 residues. CDR3: CASSPASGRRGTQYF. CDR3 in DNA: TGTGCCAGCAGTCCGGCAAGCGGGAGGAGGGGTACGCAGTATTTT.

This clonotype has a count of ten or more. The V gene is TRBV18, the J gene TRBJ2-1; D ambiguous. Germline V gives CDR1 KGHSH, CDR2 LQKENI. V was trimmed by 5 bases and J by 6 bases, leaving 11 bases between them. The CDR3 extends over 13 amino acids. CDR3 protein: CASSGTASNEQFF. The CDR3 region has the DNA TGTGCCAGCTCAGGTACGGCGAGCAATGAGCAGTTCTTC.

This clonotype was recorded many times. J is TRBJ1-1 and V is TRBV12-3 or TRBV12-4; D is unresolved. This CDR3 contains 14 residues. Trimming removed 3 bases from V and 5 bases from J, with 13 bases in between. The CDR3 sequence is CASSLTRAGTEAFF. The CDR3 DNA is TGTGCCAGCAGTTTGACAAGGGCGGGGACTGAAGCTTTCTTT.

This clonotype was counted a few times. CDR3 nucleotide sequence: TGTGCCAGCAGTGCCTACACAGGGGGCCAAGAGACCCAGTACTTC. Amino acid sequence: CASSAYTGGQETQYF. V is TRBV27 and J is TRBJ2-5; 8 bases map to TRBD1. Germline V gene data show CDR1 as MNHEY and CDR2 as SMNVEV (reference sequence). The CDR3 is 15 amino acids. The junction had 6 bases not matched to a gene; V was cut back by 5 bases and J by 1 base.

This clonotype has only a few counts. The chain is built from TRBV2 and TRBJ2-1, with D perhaps matching TRBD1 (6 bases). CDR1 and CDR2 from the germline V gene are SNHLY and FYNNEI. There are 14 residues in the CDR3. Trimming removed 6 bases from V and 2 bases from J, with 11 bases in between. CDR3 nucleotide sequence: TGTGCCAGCAGCTGGGACACCACCTACAATGAGCAGTTCTTC. It specifies CASSWDTTYNEQFF.

The genes are TRBV5-6 and TRBJ2-7, with D possibly being TRBD1 or TRBD2 (5 bases each). CDR3 length equals 15 residues. Germline CDR1 reads SGHDT; CDR2 reads YYEEEE. Trimming shortened V by 1 base and J by 6 bases, and 17 bases separated the two germline ends. CDR3: CASSLRGGPIGEQYF. CDR3 DNA: TGTGCCAGCAGCTTGCGGGGCGGGCCGATCGGCGAGCAGTACTTC.

V usage is TRBV3-1 and J usage is TRBJ1-2; D might be TRBD1 (5 bases). CDR3 length equals 15 residues. Per the germline V gene, CDR1 is LGHDT and CDR2 is YNNKEL (reference sequence). Between the trimmed V and J ends, which lost 4 bases and 8 bases, there was a span of 20 bases. The CDR3 bases are TGTGCCAGCAGCCTATCACCGCCGGGACTTGGGGGCTACACCTTC. Protein product: CASSLSPPGLGGYTF.

The V call is TRBV5-1, the J call TRBJ1-5; D may be TRBD1 (5 bases). CDR1 SGHRS and CDR2 YFSETQ come from the germline V gene. V lost 4 bases and J 0 bases, leaving 11 bases between the germline ends. This CDR3 contains 15 residues. The CDR3 DNA sequence: TGCGCCAGCAGCCCCGAGGGGTATAGCAATCAGCCCCAGCATTTT. It yields the protein CASSPEGYSNQPQHF.

For this clonotype: A much larger clone differs from this one at a single base, so this may be a read error. This chain uses TRBV2 with TRBJ2-7; D unclear. This CDR3 contains 13 residues. Germline V gene sequence: CDR1 SNHLY, CDR2 FYNNEI. V lost 3 bases and J 2 bases, leaving 8 bases between the germline ends. CDR3 residues: CASSERLAYEQYF. DNA for the CDR3: TGTGCCAGCAGTGAGCGGCTAGCCTACGAGCAGTACTTC.

This clonotype turned up a few times. The chain links TRBV2 to TRBJ2-2; D is undetermined. V gave up 3 bases and J gave up 2 bases, with 7 bases separating them. In germline, CDR1 is SNHLY, CDR2 FYNNEI. CDR3 length: 14 residues. The CDR3 region is CASSDRPNTGELFF. The DNA for the CDR3 is TGTGCCAGCAGTGACAGGCCTAACACCGGGGAGCTGTTTTTT.

The chain is built from TRBV28 and TRBJ2-7; 10 bases are a match to TRBD2. The CDR3 covers 14 residues. Germline V gives CDR1 MDHEN, CDR2 SYDVKM. After removal of 7 bases from V and 1 base from J, the junction contained 4 bases not matched to a gene. CDR3 sequence: CASTQAGGSYEQYF. CDR3 in DNA: TGTGCCAGCACCCAAGCGGGAGGGTCCTACGAGCAGTACTTC.